This T cell receptor beta chain derives from a study of T cell responses to AZD1222 COVID-19 vaccine. Study results and limitations: The number of AZD1222 recipients seropositive at baseline was only six.

The method was immunoSEQ multiplex PCR; TCRdb's version includes in-frame clones alone and lacks a portion of them. The data show about 85,000 clones, 80% to 95% seen once. Turning to this clone: What it binds is not known.

V shed 3 bases and J 6 bases; nucleotides not matched to a gene: 6. The CDR3 has 15 amino acids. Germline V lookup: CDR1 SGHKS, CDR2 YYEKEE (reference sequence). The receptor was isolated from an adult who received the AZD1222 COVID-19 vaccine. This specimen consisted of peripheral blood, obtained 28 days after the second AZD1222 dose. V usage is TRBV5-5 and J usage is TRBJ2-1; 10 bases map to TRBD1. CDR3 protein: CASSSPGQGSNEQFF. The CDR3 bases are TGTGCCAGCAGCTCGCCGGGACAGGGGTCCAATGAGCAGTTCTTC.